The clone carrying this T cell receptor (beta chain) was observed a handful of times. Antigen unknown. In germline, CDR1 is MNHEY, CDR2 SVGEGT. The germline V and J ends were trimmed by 2 bases and 4 bases, with 6 bases remaining between them. The CDR3 runs 13 residues. Molecular barcoding with unique molecular identifiers was used for the TCRbeta library. MiXCR, run by TCRdb on the PCR reads, gives a single entry per CDR3 protein. The sample shows 150,000 to 250,000 distinct CDR3 sequences, roughly 6.3% of them seen only once. The record originates from a study of T-cell reconstitution after alpha-beta-depleted transplantation in children. Findings and limits, study-wide: Where alpha-beta T cells came from about two months after transplant was reportedly several hundred expanded graft clones.

The rearrangement uses TRBV6-2 or TRBV6-3 and TRBJ1-3; D is unresolved. The TCR sequence derives from a girl less than two years old with combined immunodeficiency, due to receive a stem cell transplant. Source: PBMCs, taken before TCRalphabeta/CD19-depleted stem cell transplant. CDR3 residues: CASSYGLGNTIYF. The CDR3 nucleotides read TGTGCCAGCAGTTACGGACTCGGAAACACCATATATTTT.